One sample yielded the 20 T cell receptor beta chains listed below, sequenced in a study of blood T cells in healthy people across ages (dated by TCRdb to 2015 to 2017). The library was prepared using 5' RACE. These reads were obtained on an Illumina HiSeq 2500. A second about 7 to 12 cycle PCR used a sample-barcoded 5' primer and a J-beta primer mix. TCRdb trimmed public reads at Q25 via fastp, called clones via MiXCR and kept in-frame beta chains. Each CDR3 protein appears once, grouped with its most common genes and DNA. The sample profile shows around 600,000 distinct CDR3 sequences; more than 45% of them were found once. In total, the top ten clones hold under 30% of the sample. Material: blood. The receptors derive from an elderly man in good health.

The rearrangement links TRBV20-1 to TRBJ1-4; 7 bases align to TRBD1. Trimming at V came to 0 bases and at J to 5 bases, leaving 9 bases not matched to a gene. Germline values: CDR1 DFQATT, CDR2 SNEGSKA (reference sequence). This CDR3 contains 16 residues. Here the CDR3 DNA reads TGCAGTGCTAGAGAACTCCACAGGGGACAAAATGAAAAACTGTTTTTT. Its protein product is CSARELHRGQNEKLFF.

This rearrangement joins TRBV6-6 to TRBJ2-1, with TRBD2 matching 10 bases. This CDR3 has 16 amino acids. Germline CDR1 and CDR2: MNHNY and SVGAGI (reference sequence). V lost 6 bases, J lost 0 bases, and 5 bases stayed unmatched. This CDR3 reads CASRAGGPYSYNEQFF. In DNA, the CDR3 is TGTGCCAGCAGAGCGGGAGGGCCTTACTCCTACAATGAGCAGTTCTTC.

This clonotype was seen repeatedly, ten times or more. The chain is built from TRBV27 and TRBJ2-1; weak D call: TRBD2 (6 bases). The germline CDR1 and CDR2 sequences are MNHEY and SMNVEV (reference sequence). Trimming removed 2 bases at V and 12 bases at J, with 11 bases between. This CDR3 is 12 amino acids long. This CDR3 reads CASSLAGAGQFF. The CDR3 DNA reads as TGTGCCAGCAGTTTAGCCGGAGCGGGGCAGTTCTTC.

This chain links TRBV2 with TRBJ2-4; the D is unclear. V lost 0 bases, J lost 0 bases, and 6 bases lay in between. This CDR3 has 15 residues. Germline V gene sequence: CDR1 SNHLY, CDR2 FYNNEI. This CDR3 is CASSEAETAKNIQYF. CDR3 DNA sequence: TGTGCCAGCAGTGAAGCGGAGACAGCCAAAAACATTCAGTACTTC.

This clonotype came up many times. The V gene is TRBV6-6, the J gene TRBJ2-7; 8 positions agree with TRBD1. CDR1 and CDR2 (germline): MNHNY, SVGAGI (reference sequence). The CDR3 sequence is 14 residues long. V trimming: 5 bases; J trimming: 4 bases; junction bases outside the gene matches: 7. CDR3 coding DNA: TGTGCCAGCAGTCGGGACAGGATTTCTTACGAGCAGTACTTC. It is translated as CASSRDRISYEQYF.

This clonotype was counted a few times. The rearrangement joins TRBV7-2 to TRBJ2-7, with 9 bases aligning to TRBD2. The CDR3 sequence is 15 residues long. The J segment lost 3 bases and the V segment lost 6 bases, leaving 9 bases of the junction unmatched. Germline assignment: CDR1 SGHTA and CDR2 FQGNSA. CDR3 nucleotides: TGTGCCAGCAGGGAGGGACTAGCTCCATACTACGAGCAGTACTTC. The encoded protein is CASREGLAPYYEQYF.

This clonotype was observed a handful of times. This sequence joins TRBV20-1 and TRBJ1-5, with no clear D. Germline V gene data show CDR1 as DFQATT and CDR2 as SNEGSKA (reference sequence). The CDR3 loop spans 13 amino acids. The V end lost 3 bases, the J end lost 1 base, and 7 bases lay between the germline ends. The DNA of the CDR3 is TGCAGTGCTAGTCATCCCAGCAATCAGCCCCAGCATTTT. Translation gives CSASHPSNQPQHF.

The chain links TRBV28 to TRBJ1-5; no clear D gene. From germline, CDR1 is MDHEN and CDR2 SYDVKM. The ends were cut back, 6 bases at V and 5 bases at J, with 8 bases in the middle. This CDR3 has 12 residues. The CDR3 nucleotides are TGTGCCAGCAGAGGGTCGTATCAGCCCCAGCATTTT. Translating gives CASRGSYQPQHF.

This clonotype showed up just once. V usage is TRBV4-3 and J usage is TRBJ2-5, with 7 bases identical to TRBD2. The CDR3 consists of 15 residues. Germline V gene sequence: CDR1 LGHNA, CDR2 YSLEER. Trimming at V came to 3 bases and at J to 2 bases, leaving 6 bases not matched to a gene. CDR3 sequence (DNA): TGCGCCAGCAGCCAGGGTTGGGGGGGGCAAGAGACCCAGTACTTC. Its translation is CASSQGWGGQETQYF.

To note about this clonotype: A read error may account for a junction end that differs from germline. The J gene is TRBJ2-3, the V gene TRBV29-1; TRBD2 is a possible D gene (6 bases). This CDR3 has 14 residues. CDR1 SQVTM and CDR2 ANQGSEA come from the germline V gene. The CDR3 spells CSVARDFATDAQYF. CDR3 nucleotides: TGCAGCGTGGCCCGGGACTTCGCCACAGATGCGCAGTATTTT.

The rearrangement links TRBV4-3 to TRBJ2-1; D tentatively reads TRBD1 or TRBD2 (5 bases each). The V gene's germline CDR1 is LGHNA and CDR2 YSLEER. The germline V and J ends were trimmed by 2 bases and 4 bases, with 18 bases remaining between them. This CDR3 region has 17 residues. The CDR3 region has the DNA TGCGCCAGCAGCCAACTAGAGGGGACCGATCTTTACAATGAGCAGTTCTTC. Protein sequence: CASSQLEGTDLYNEQFF.

The gene calls are TRBV21-1 and TRBJ2-7; the table calls TRBD1, which could not be checked here. TRBV21-1 is designated a pseudogene. The CDR3 consists of 15 residues. DNA for the CDR3: TGTGCCAGCAGCAAAGTACCGGACAGGGAGAGCGAGCAGTACTTC. It translates to CASSKVPDRESEQYF.

This clonotype was recorded once. This may come from a read error, since a much larger clone is one base off. The chain combines TRBV6-6 with TRBJ1-1; D remains unclear. The CDR3 covers 13 residues. Trimming took off 8 bases at V and 2 bases at J, with 12 bases between the two ends. Germline V lookup: CDR1 MNHNY, CDR2 SVGAGI (reference sequence). CDR3 residues: CASGPPPNTEAFF. The CDR3 DNA reads TGTGCCAGCGGCCCGCCGCCCAACACTGAAGCTTTCTTT.

V is TRBV5-4 and J is TRBJ2-5, with 7 bases aligning to TRBD1. CDR1 and CDR2 from the germline V gene are SGHNT and YYREEE (reference sequence). The J segment lost 5 bases and the V segment lost 3 bases, leaving 10 bases of the junction unmatched. The CDR3 runs to 15 residues. Written as DNA, the CDR3 is TGTGCCAGCAGCTCTAAGACAGGGACCATCGAGACCCAGTACTTC. This codes for CASSSKTGTIETQYF.

This clonotype was seen a few times. The rearrangement joins TRBV6-2 or TRBV6-3 to TRBJ1-1; a possible D gene is TRBD1 (6 bases). The CDR3 runs to 13 residues. V shed 6 bases and J shed 3 bases, with 11 bases lying between them. Germline-derived CDR1 and CDR2 are MNHEY and SVGEGT. The CDR3 sequence is CASRNGQHTEAFF. CDR3 nucleotides: TGTGCCAGCAGAAACGGACAGCACACTGAAGCTTTCTTT.

The V gene is TRBV20-1, the J gene TRBJ2-3; D might be TRBD1 or TRBD2, each matching 5 bases. Deletions cut 5 bases from V and 4 bases from J, with 16 bases between. The CDR3 spans 14 residues. Germline V lookup: CDR1 DFQATT, CDR2 SNEGSKA (reference sequence). The CDR3 loop reads CSAVRGRGADTQYF. DNA of the CDR3: TGCAGTGCTGTCCGGGGAAGAGGGGCAGATACGCAGTATTTT.

The chain links TRBV29-1 to TRBJ1-2; TRBD1 aligns across 9 bases. The CDR3 sequence is 12 residues long. Unmatched junction bases numbered 4, after V lost 6 bases and J lost 5 bases. Per the germline V gene, CDR1 is SQVTM and CDR2 is ANQGSEA. Written as DNA, the CDR3 is TGCAGCGTGACAGGGGGTCCTTATGGCTACACCTTC. Translation: CSVTGGPYGYTF.

The V call is TRBV4-3, the J call TRBJ2-1; D may match TRBD1 or TRBD2 (5 bases each). The CDR3 contains 15 residues. Germline assignment: CDR1 LGHNA and CDR2 YSLEER. V was trimmed by 2 bases and J by 8 bases, leaving 16 bases between them. This chain's CDR3 is CASSQTGARAYEQFF. The CDR3 DNA follows: TGCGCCAGCAGCCAAACCGGGGCCCGGGCCTATGAGCAGTTCTTC.

The rearrangement links TRBV29-1 to TRBJ1-4, with 9 bases that match TRBD1. Per germline, CDR1 SQVTM and CDR2 ANQGSEA. The V gene end was trimmed by 4 bases and the J gene end by 7 bases; junction bases not matched to a gene: 7. This CDR3 has 14 amino acids. CDR3 in DNA: TGCAGCGTTGGCGGGACAGGGATCAGTGAAAAACTGTTTTTT. Residues: CSVGGTGISEKLFF.

The chain links TRBV28 to TRBJ1-5, with D uncertain. Trimming pared 6 bases from V and 0 bases from J, leaving 12 bases between. Germline CDR1 and CDR2: MDHEN and SYDVKM. The CDR3 is 15 amino acids. The CDR3 region has the DNA TGTGCCAGCAGGGTCAGGTCCCATAGCAATCAGCCCCAGCATTTT. Translating it yields CASRVRSHSNQPQHF.